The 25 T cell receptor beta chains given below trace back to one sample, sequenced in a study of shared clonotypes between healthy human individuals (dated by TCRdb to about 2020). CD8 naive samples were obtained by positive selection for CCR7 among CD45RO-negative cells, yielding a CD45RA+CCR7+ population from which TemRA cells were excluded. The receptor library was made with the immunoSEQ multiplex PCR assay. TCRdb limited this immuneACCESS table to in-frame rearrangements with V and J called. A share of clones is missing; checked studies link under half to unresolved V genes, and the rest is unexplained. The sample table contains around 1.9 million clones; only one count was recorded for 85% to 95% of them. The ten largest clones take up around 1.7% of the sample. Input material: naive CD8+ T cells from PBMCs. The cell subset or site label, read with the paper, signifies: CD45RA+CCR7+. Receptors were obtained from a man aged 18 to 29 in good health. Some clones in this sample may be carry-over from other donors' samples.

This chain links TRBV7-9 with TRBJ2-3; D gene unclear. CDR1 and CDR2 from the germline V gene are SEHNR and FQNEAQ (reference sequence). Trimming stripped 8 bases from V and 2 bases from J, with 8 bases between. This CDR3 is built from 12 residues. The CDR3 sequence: CASVVDTDTQYF. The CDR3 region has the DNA TGTGCCAGCGTGGTAGACACAGATACGCAGTATTTT.

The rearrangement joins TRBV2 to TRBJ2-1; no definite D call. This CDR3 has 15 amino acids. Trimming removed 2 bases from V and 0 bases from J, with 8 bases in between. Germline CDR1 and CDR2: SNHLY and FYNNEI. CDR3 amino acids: CASSESETSYNEQFF. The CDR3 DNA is TGTGCCAGCAGTGAATCCGAGACCTCCTACAATGAGCAGTTCTTC.

The DNA for the CDR3 is TGTGCCAGCAGCTTAGTGATGCACGGCCGATACAATGAGCAGTTCTTC. Translating it yields CASSLVMHGRYNEQFF. The chain combines TRBV11-2 with TRBJ2-1; D gene ambiguous. The CDR3 totals 16 residues. Per the germline V gene, CDR1 is SGHAT and CDR2 is FQNNGV. With 1 base removed from V and 4 bases from J, the gap between germline ends came to 14 bases.

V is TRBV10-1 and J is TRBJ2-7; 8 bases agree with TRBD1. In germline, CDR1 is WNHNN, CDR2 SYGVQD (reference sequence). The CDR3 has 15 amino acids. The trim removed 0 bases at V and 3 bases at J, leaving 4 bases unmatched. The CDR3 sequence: CASSESQGAYYEQYF. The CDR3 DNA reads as TGCGCCAGCAGTGAGTCCCAGGGGGCCTACTACGAGCAGTACTTC.

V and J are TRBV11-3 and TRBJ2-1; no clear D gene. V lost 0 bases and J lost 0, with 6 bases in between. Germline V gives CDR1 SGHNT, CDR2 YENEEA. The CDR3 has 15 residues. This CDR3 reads CASSLDWGSYNEQFF. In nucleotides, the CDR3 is TGTGCCAGCAGCTTAGACTGGGGCTCCTACAATGAGCAGTTCTTC.

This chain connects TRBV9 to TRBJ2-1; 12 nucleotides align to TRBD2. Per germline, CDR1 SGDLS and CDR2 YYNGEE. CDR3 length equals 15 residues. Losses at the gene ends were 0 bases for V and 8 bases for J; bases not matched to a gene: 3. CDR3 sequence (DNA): TGTGCCAGCAGCGTAGGCGGACTAGCGGGATATGAGCAGTTCTTC. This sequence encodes CASSVGGLAGYEQFF.

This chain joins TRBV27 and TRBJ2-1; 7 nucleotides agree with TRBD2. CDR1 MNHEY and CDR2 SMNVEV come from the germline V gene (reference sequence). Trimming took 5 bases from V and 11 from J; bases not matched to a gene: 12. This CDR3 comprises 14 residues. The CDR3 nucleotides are TGTGCCAGCAGTCTCACACGACTAGCACCTCAGCAGTTCTTC. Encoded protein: CASSLTRLAPQQFF.

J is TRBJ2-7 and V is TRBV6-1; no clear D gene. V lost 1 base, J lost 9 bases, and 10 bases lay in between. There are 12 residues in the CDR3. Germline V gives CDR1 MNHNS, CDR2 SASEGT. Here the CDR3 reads CASSEGGWVQYF. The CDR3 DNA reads TGTGCCAGCAGTGAAGGGGGTTGGGTGCAGTACTTC.

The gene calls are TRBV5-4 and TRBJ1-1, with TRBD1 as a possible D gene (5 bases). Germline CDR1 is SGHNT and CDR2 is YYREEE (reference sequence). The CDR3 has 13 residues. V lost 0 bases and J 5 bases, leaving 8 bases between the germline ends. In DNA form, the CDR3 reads TGTGCCAGCAGCTTGGTTGAGGGGACTGAAGCTTTCTTT. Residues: CASSLVEGTEAFF.

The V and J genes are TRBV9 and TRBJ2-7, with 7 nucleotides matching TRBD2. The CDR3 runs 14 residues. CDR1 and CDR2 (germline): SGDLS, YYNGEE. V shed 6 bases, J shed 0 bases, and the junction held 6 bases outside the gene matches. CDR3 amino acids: CASTTGTNSYEQYF. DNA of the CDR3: TGTGCCAGCACCACCGGGACTAACTCCTACGAGCAGTACTTC.

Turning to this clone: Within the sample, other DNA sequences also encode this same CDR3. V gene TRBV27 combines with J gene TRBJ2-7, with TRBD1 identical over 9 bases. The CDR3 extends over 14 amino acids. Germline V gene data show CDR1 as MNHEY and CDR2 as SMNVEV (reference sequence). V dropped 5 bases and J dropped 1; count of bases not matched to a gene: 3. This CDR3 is CASSAGTGSYEQYF. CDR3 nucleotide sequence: TGTGCCAGCAGTGCCGGGACAGGGTCCTACGAGCAGTACTTC.

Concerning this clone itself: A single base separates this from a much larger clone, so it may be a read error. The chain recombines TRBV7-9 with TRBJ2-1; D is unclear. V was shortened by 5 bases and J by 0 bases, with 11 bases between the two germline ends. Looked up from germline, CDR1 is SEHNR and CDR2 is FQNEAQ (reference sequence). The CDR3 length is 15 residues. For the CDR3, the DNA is TGTGCCAGCAGCCCGGACCGGAGCTCCTACAATGAGCAGTTCTTC. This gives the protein CASSPDRSSYNEQFF.

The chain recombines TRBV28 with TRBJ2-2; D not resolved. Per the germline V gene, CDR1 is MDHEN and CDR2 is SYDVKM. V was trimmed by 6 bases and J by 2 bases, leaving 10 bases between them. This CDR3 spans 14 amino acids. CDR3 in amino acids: CASSLGYNTGELFF. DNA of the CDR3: TGTGCCAGCAGCCTAGGTTATAACACCGGGGAGCTGTTTTTT.

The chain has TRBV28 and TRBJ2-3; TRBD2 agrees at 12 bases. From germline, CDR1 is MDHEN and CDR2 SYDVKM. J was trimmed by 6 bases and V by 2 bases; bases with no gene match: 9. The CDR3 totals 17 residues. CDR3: CASSLGLAGGPLDTQYF. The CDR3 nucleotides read TGTGCCAGCAGTTTAGGCCTAGCGGGAGGGCCCTTGGATACGCAGTATTTT.

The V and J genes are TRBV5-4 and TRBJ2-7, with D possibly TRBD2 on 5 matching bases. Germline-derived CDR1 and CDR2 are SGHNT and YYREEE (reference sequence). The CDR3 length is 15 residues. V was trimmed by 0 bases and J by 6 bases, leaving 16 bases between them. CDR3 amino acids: CASSLGLLGEGEQYF. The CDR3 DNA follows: TGTGCCAGCAGCTTGGGCCTATTGGGCGAGGGCGAGCAGTACTTC.

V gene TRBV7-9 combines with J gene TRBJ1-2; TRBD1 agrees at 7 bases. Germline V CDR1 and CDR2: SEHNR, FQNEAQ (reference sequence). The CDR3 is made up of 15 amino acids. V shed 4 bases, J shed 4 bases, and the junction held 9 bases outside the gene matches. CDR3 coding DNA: TGTGCCAGCAGCTCCTCCCCCGGGACAGCCTATGGCTACACCTTC. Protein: CASSSSPGTAYGYTF. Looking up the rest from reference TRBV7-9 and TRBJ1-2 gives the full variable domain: DTGVSQNPRHKITKRGQNVTFRCDPISEHNRLYWYRQTLGQGPEFLTYFQNEAQLEKSRLLSDRFSAERPKGSFSTLEIQRTEQGDSAMYLCASSSSPGTAYGYTFGSGTRLTVV.

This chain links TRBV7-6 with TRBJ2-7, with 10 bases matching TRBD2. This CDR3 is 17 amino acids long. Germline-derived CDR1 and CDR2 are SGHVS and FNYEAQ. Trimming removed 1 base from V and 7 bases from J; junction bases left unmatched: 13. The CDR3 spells CASSLEASGRASGEQYF. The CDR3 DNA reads TGTGCCAGCAGCTTAGAAGCCAGCGGGAGGGCGAGTGGGGAGCAGTACTTC. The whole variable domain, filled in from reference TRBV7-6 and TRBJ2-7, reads GAGVSQSPRYKVTKRGQDVALRCDPISGHVSLYWYRQALGQGPEFLTYFNYEAQQDKSGLPNDRFSAERPEGSISTLTIQRTEQRDSAMYRCASSLEASGRASGEQYFGPGTRLTVT.

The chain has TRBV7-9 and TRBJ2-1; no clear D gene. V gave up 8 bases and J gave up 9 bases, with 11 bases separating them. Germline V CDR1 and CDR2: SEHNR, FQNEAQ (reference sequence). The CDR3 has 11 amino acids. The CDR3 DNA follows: TGTGCCAGCGCGGTGGGGATTGAGCAGTTCTTC. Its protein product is CASAVGIEQFF.

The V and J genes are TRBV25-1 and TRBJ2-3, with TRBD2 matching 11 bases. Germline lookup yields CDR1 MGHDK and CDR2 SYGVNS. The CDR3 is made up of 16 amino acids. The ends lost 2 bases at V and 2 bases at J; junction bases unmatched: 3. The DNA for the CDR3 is TGTGCCAGCAGTGAAGGGACTAGCGGCTACACAGATACGCAGTATTTT. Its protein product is CASSEGTSGYTDTQYF.

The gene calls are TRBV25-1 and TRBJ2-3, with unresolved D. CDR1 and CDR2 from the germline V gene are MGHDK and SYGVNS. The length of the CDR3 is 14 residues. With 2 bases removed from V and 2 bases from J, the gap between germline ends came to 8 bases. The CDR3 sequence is CASSERRYTDTQYF. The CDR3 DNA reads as TGTGCCAGCAGTGAACGGCGGTACACAGATACGCAGTATTTT.

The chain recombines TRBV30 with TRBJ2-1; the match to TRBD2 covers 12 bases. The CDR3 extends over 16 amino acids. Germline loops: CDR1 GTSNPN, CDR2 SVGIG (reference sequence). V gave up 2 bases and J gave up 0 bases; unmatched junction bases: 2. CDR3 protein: CAWSLAGGGSYNEQFF. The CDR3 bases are TGTGCCTGGAGTCTAGCGGGAGGGGGCTCCTACAATGAGCAGTTCTTC.

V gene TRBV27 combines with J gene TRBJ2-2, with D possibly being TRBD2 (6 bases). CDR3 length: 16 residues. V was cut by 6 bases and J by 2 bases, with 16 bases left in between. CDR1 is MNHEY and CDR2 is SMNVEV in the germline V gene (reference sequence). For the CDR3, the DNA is TGTGCCAGCAGCCTTATACCGGGACTTAACACCGGGGAGCTGTTTTTT. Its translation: CASSLIPGLNTGELFF.

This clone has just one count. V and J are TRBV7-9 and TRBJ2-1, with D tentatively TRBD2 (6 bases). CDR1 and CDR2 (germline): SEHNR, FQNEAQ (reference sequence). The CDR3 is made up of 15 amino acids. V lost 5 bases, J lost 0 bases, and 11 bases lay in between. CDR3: CASSQGLRSYNEQFF. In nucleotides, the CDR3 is TGTGCCAGCAGCCAGGGACTCCGCTCCTACAATGAGCAGTTCTTC.

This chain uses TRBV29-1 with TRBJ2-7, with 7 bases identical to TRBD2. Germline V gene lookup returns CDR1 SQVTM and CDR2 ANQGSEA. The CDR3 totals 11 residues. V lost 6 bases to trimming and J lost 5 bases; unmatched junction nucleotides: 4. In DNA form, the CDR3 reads TGCAGCGTCCCTGGGGGGGACGAGCAGTACTTC. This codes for CSVPGGDEQYF.

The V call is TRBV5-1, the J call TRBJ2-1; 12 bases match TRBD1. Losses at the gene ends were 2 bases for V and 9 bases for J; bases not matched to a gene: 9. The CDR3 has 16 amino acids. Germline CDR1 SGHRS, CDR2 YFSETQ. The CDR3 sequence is CASSLVGTGGVIEQFF. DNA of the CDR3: TGCGCCAGCAGCTTAGTGGGGACAGGGGGCGTTATTGAGCAGTTCTTC.